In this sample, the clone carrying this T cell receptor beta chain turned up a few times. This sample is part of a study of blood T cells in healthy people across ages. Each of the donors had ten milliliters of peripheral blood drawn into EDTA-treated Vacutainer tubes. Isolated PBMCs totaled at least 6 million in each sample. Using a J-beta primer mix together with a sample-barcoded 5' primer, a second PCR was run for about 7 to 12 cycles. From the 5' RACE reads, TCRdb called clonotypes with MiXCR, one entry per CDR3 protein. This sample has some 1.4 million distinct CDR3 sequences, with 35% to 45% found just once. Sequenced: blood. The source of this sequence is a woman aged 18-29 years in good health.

The CDR3 spells CSATHRGLISYEQYF. The CDR3 coding sequence is TGCAGTGCCACCCACAGGGGGCTCATCAGCTACGAGCAGTACTTC. The chain links TRBV20-1 to TRBJ2-5; TRBD1 agrees at 9 bases. The end of the DNA aligns better with TRBJ2-7, so the J call may be wrong. The CDR3 extends over 15 amino acids. Germline-derived CDR1 and CDR2 are DFQATT and SNEGSKA (reference sequence).